One TCR beta chain is described in this entry. The junction departs from germline at one end; a sequencing error may be responsible. These data belong to a study of blood T cell repertoires in COVID-19. Across the whole study: PBMCs, B-cell-depleted T cells, or T cells provided the cDNA or gDNA that made up the material.

The CDR3 length is 16 residues. Per germline, CDR1 SNHLY and CDR2 FYNNEI. Only in-frame clones appear in the TCRdb table, and some are missing; sequencing was by immunoSEQ multiplex PCR. The table has 350,000 to 400,000 clones, roughly 92% seen once. Within the 2 weeks before study entry, each person in the exposed group met a COVID-19 case. The source of this sequence is a woman aged 40 to 50 who had been exposed to COVID-19. V and J are TRBV2 and TRBJ2-2; 12 positions agree with TRBD2. Sequenced input: PBMCs or T cells enriched from blood (not recorded which). CDR3 sequence: CASSEGLAGRTGELFF. The DNA of the CDR3 is TGTGCCAGCAGCGAAGGACTAGCGGGACGCACCGGGGAGCTGTTTTTT.